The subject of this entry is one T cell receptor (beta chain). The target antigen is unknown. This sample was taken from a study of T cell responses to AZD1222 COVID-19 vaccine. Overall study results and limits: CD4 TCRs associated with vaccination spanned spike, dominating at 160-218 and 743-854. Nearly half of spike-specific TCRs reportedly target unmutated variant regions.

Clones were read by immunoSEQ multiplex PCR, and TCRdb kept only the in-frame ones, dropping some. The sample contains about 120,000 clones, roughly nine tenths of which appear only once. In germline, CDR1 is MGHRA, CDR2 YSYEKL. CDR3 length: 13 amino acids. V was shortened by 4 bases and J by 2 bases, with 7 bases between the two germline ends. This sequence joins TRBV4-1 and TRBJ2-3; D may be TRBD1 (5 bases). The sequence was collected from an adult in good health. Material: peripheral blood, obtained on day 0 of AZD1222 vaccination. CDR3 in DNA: TGCGCCAGCAGCCCAGGGAACACAGATACGCAGTATTTT. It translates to CASSPGNTDTQYF.